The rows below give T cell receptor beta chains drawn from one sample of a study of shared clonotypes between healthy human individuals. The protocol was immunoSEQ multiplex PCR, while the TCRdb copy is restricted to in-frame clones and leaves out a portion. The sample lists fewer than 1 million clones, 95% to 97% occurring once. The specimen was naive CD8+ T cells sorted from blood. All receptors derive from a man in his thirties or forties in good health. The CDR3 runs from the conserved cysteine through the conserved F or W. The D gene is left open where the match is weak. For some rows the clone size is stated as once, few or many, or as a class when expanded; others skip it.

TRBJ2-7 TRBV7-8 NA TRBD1 TGTGCCAGCAGCCCCTGGACAGGGGCGCAAAGCTCCTACGAGCAGTACTTC CASSPWTGAQSSYEQYF
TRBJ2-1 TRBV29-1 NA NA TGCAGCGTTGTGTTGGGCTTGCGGAATGAGCAGTTCTTC CSVVLGLRNEQFF
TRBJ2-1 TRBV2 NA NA TGTGCCAGTCTCGGCAAGGAGCAGTTCTTC CASLGKEQFF
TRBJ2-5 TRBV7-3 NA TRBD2 TGTGCCAGCAGCTCCGGACTAGCGGGAGAAATAGGGACCCAGTACTTC CASSSGLAGEIGTQYF
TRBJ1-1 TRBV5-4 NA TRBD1 TGTGCCAGCAGCCGGACAGGGCTGAACACTGAAGCTTTCTTT CASSRTGLNTEAFF
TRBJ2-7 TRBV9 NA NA TGTGCCAGCAGCACCGAGACATCCAACTCCTACGAGCAGTACTTC CASSTETSNSYEQYF
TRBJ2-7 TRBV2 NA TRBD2 TGTGCCAGCAGTGAACCCCAACTAGCGGCATCCTACGAGCAGTACTTC CASSEPQLAASYEQYF
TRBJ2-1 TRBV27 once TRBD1 TGTGCCAGCCGCTACGCAGGGGGCACTTACAATGAGCAGTTCTTC CASRYAGGTYNEQFF
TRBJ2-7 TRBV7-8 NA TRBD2 TGTGCCAGCAGCATTAGCGGGTGGAGCACTAGCGGGAGGACCTACGAGCAGTACTTC CASSISGWSTSGRTYEQYF
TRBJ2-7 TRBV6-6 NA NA TGTGCCAGCAGTTCAGCCGGCCCCTACGAGCAGTACTTC CASSSAGPYEQYF
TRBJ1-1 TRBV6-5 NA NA TGTGCCAGCAGTTATAAGCTGAACACTGAAGCTTTCTTT CASSYKLNTEAFF
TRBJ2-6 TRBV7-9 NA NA TGTGCCAGCAGCCAGACAGGTTCTGGGGCCAACGTCCTGACTTTC CASSQTGSGANVLTF
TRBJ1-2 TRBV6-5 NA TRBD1 TGTGCCAGCAGTTACTGGACAGGGGAAAACTATGGCTACACCTTC CASSYWTGENYGYTF
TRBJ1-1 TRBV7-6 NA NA TGTGCCAGCAGCTTATTCCCTGCGACTGAAGCTTTCTTT CASSLFPATEAFF
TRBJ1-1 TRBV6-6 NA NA TGTGCCAGCAGTTACTCAGGACAATCGAACACTGAAGCTTTCTTT CASSYSGQSNTEAFF
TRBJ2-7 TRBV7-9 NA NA TGTGCCAGCAGCTTAGGCGACTACGAGCAGTACTTC CASSLGDYEQYF
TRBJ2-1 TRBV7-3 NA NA TGTGCCAGCAGCTTGGACGTGGTGGGTGAGCAGTTCTTC CASSLDVVGEQFF
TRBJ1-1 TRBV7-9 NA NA TGTGCCAGCAGCTCATATAACACTGAAGCTTTCTTT CASSSYNTEAFF
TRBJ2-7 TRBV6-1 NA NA TGTGCCAGCCCGGATACCTACGAGCAGTACTTC CASPDTYEQYF
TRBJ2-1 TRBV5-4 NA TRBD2 TGTGCCAGCAGCCCCTTAACGGGACTAGCGGTCTACAATGAGCAGTTCTTC CASSPLTGLAVYNEQFF
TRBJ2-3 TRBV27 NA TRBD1 TGTGCCAGCAGGAGGGACAGGGAGAGTACAGATACGCAGTATTTT CASRRDRESTDTQYF
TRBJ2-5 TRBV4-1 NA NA TGCGCCAGCAGCCTGGGAGAGACCCAGTACTTC CASSLGETQYF
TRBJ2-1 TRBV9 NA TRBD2 TGTGCCAGCAGCGTAGGGGGACTAGCGGGAGGCACCTACAATGAGCAGTTCTTC CASSVGGLAGGTYNEQFF
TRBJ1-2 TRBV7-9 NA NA TGTGCCAGCAGCTTAGACGGGTCCATGTGGAACTATGGCTACACCTTC CASSLDGSMWNYGYTF
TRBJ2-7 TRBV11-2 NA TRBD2 TGTGCCAGCAGCTTAGGCCCTCTGCTAGCGGGAGGGCATGGAGAGCAGTACTTC CASSLGPLLAGGHGEQYF
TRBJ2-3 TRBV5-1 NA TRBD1 TGCGCCAGCACCTCGCAGGGGGCGCGTACAGATACGCAGTATTTT CASTSQGARTDTQYF
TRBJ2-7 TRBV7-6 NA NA TGTGCCAGCAGCTGGGGGGACGAGCAGTACTTC CASSWGDEQYF
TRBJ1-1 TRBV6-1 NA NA TGTGCCAGCAGGCCATCAGCGAACACTGAAGCTTTCTTT CASRPSANTEAFF
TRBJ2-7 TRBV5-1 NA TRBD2 TGCGCCAGCAGCCTCGAGGGACTAGCGGTTTCCTACGAGCAGTACTTC CASSLEGLAVSYEQYF
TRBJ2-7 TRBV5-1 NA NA TGCGCCAGCAGCCCTGACTACTACGAGCAGTACTTC CASSPDYYEQYF
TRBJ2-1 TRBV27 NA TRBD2 TGTGCCAGCAGTCCCCTTCGGGTAGCGGGAGCCGATGAGCAGTTCTTC CASSPLRVAGADEQFF
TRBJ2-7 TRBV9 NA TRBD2 TGTGCCAGCAGCGTAGAGGGAGGGCCTCCTCTCTACGAGCAGTACTTC CASSVEGGPPLYEQYF
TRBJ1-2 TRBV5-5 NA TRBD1 TGTGCCAGCAGCCAGATTCTCAGGACAGGGACCTATGGCTACACCTTC CASSQILRTGTYGYTF
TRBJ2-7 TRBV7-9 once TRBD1 TGTGCCAGCACCCGTAGAGGGGGCCTAGACGAGCAGTACTTC CASTRRGGLDEQYF
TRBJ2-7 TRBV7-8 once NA TGTGCCAGCAGCTTAGTGGGGGGTTCCTACGAGCAGTACTTC CASSLVGGSYEQYF
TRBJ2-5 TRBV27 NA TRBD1 TGTGCCAGCAGTTTCTTACCGACAGGGTTAGAGACCCAGTACTTC CASSFLPTGLETQYF
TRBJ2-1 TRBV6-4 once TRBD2 TGTGCCAGCAGAGAAGACCATATAGCGGGGACCTACAATGAGCAGTTCTTC CASREDHIAGTYNEQFF
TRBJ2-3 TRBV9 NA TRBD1 TGTGCCAGCAGCGTATTCCTACAGGGGACCACAGATACGCAGTATTTT CASSVFLQGTTDTQYF
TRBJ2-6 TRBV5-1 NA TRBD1 TGCGCCAGCAGCTTTGATCACAGGGGGACTGGGGCCAACGTCCTGACTTTC CASSFDHRGTGANVLTF
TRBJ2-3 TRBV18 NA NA TGTGCCAGCTCACTTACAATTCCCCCAGATACGCAGTATTTT CASSLTIPPDTQYF